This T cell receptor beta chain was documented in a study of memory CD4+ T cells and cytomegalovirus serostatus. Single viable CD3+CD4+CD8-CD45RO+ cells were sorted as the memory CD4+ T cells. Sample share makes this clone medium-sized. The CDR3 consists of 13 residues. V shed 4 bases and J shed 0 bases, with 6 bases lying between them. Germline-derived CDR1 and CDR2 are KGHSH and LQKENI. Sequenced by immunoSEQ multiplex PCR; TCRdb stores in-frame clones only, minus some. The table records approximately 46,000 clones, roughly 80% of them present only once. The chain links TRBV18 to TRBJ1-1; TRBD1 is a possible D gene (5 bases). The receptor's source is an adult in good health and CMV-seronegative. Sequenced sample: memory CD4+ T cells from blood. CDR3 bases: TGTGCCAGCTCACAGGGGATGAACACTGAAGCTTTCTTT. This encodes CASSQGMNTEAFF. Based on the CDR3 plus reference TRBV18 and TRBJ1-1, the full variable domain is NAGVMQNPRHLVRRRGQEARLRCSPMKGHSHVYWYRQLPEEGLKFMVYLQKENIIDESGMPKERFSAEFPKEGPSILRIQQVVRGDSAAYFCASSQGMNTEAFFGQGTRLTVV.